The 32 T cell receptor beta chains below come from one sample, sequenced in a study of T cell changes during pregnancy in multiple sclerosis. The method was immunoSEQ multiplex PCR; TCRdb's version includes in-frame clones alone and lacks a portion of them. Altogether some 36,000 clones are present, around nine tenths being singletons, with the ten largest covering around 0.7%. The sequencing here drew on CD4+ T cells from peripheral blood mononuclear cells, taken in the second trimester of pregnancy. The receptors stem from a female donor in good health, enrolled as a control in a pregnancy study.

The CDR3 sequence is CASSLVGRSNYGYTF. CDR3 coding DNA: TGTGCCAGCAGCTTAGTGGGCAGGTCGAACTATGGCTACACCTTC. The chain links TRBV7-9 to TRBJ1-2; no clear D. The CDR3 loop spans 15 amino acids. Germline V CDR1 and CDR2: SEHNR, FQNEAQ (reference sequence). The V and J ends lost 1 base and 2 bases respectively, with 11 bases between them.

This chain joins TRBV7-9 and TRBJ2-3; TRBD1 aligns across 10 bases. The CDR3 has 17 residues. J gave up 6 bases and V 6 bases, and 15 bases lay outside the gene matches. Germline CDR1 SEHNR, CDR2 FQNEAQ (reference sequence). The CDR3 DNA follows: TGTGCCAGCAGTCAGCGGGCGTTGGACAGGGGGTTGGATACGCAGTATTTT. Amino acids: CASSQRALDRGLDTQYF. Full variable domain (remainder filled in from reference TRBV7-9 and TRBJ2-3): DTGVSQNPRHKITKRGQNVTFRCDPISEHNRLYWYRQTLGQGPEFLTYFQNEAQLEKSRLLSDRFSAERPKGSFSTLEIQRTEQGDSAMYLCASSQRALDRGLDTQYFGPGTRLTVL.

This clone is medium-sized. The chain uses TRBV10-3 and TRBJ1-4; D not resolved. CDR3 size: 13 residues. Germline V gene lookup returns CDR1 ENHRY and CDR2 SYGVKD. V lost 4 bases, J lost 5 bases, and 8 bases lay in between. Here the CDR3 reads CAISGDGNEKLFF. CDR3 sequence (DNA): TGTGCCATCAGTGGAGACGGGAATGAAAAACTGTTTTTT.

The gene calls are TRBV16 and TRBJ2-4; D perhaps matches TRBD1 (5 bases). CDR3 size: 13 residues. V lost 0 bases and J 13 bases, leaving 13 bases between the germline ends. Germline V gene sequence: CDR1 KGHSY, CDR2 FQNENV. The CDR3, as DNA: TGTGCCAGCAGCCAATCGCCGCAGGGTCAACAGTACTTC. The encoded protein is CASSQSPQGQQYF.

The V and J genes are TRBV6-6 and TRBJ1-5; no definite D call. Per the germline V gene, CDR1 is MNHNY and CDR2 is SVGAGI (reference sequence). Trimming stripped 0 bases from V and 7 bases from J, with 4 bases between. The CDR3 spans 12 residues. This CDR3 reads CASSYSLQPQHF. The CDR3 DNA sequence: TGTGCCAGCAGTTACTCTTTACAGCCCCAGCATTTT.

The rearrangement joins TRBV27 to TRBJ2-7, with unresolved D. The CDR3 extends over 13 amino acids. Trimming removed 3 bases at V and 1 base at J, with 7 bases between. Germline V gives CDR1 MNHEY, CDR2 SMNVEV (reference sequence). Here the CDR3 reads CASSFQFSYEQYF. The CDR3 coding sequence is TGTGCCAGCAGTTTTCAGTTTTCCTACGAGCAGTACTTC.

This clone came up a few times. CDR3 amino acids: CASSPDRGSPLHF. In DNA, the CDR3 is TGTGCCAGCAGCCCTGACAGAGGTTCACCCCTCCACTTT. This chain connects TRBV7-3 to TRBJ1-6; D may be TRBD1 (5 bases). The CDR3 covers 13 residues. Trimming pared 5 bases from V and 9 bases from J, leaving 11 bases between. CDR1 is SGHTA and CDR2 is FQGTGA in the germline V gene.

This clone was recorded a few times. The chain employs TRBV30 and TRBJ2-5; D is perhaps TRBD1 (5 bases). The germline CDR1 and CDR2 sequences are GTSNPN and SVGIG (reference sequence). V lost 5 bases and J lost 5, with 9 bases in between. This CDR3 has 11 amino acids. Here the CDR3 DNA reads TGTGCCTGGGCAGGGATGGAGACCCAGTACTTC. This gives the protein CAWAGMETQYF.

This sequence joins TRBV27 and TRBJ1-1, with 8 bases identical to TRBD1. The CDR3 has 16 residues. The germline V gene encodes CDR1 MNHEY and CDR2 SMNVEV (reference sequence). V was pared by 7 bases and J by 5 bases, with 15 bases of the junction left unmatched. The CDR3 protein is CASTIYRTGKGTEAFF. CDR3 DNA sequence: TGTGCCAGCACCATTTATCGGACAGGGAAAGGAACTGAAGCTTTCTTT.

V and J are TRBV5-6 and TRBJ2-5; 9 bases are a match to TRBD1. The germline CDR1 and CDR2 sequences are SGHDT and YYEEEE. CDR3 size: 15 residues. V lost 3 bases and J lost 5; bases outside the gene matches: 8. CDR3 sequence: CASSYRQGVGETQYF. CDR3 DNA: TGTGCCAGCAGCTACCGACAGGGGGTGGGGGAGACCCAGTACTTC.

The J gene is TRBJ1-2, the V gene TRBV6-6; 7 bases are a match to TRBD1. Germline-derived CDR1 and CDR2 are MNHNY and SVGAGI (reference sequence). This CDR3 comprises 13 residues. V lost 7 bases to trimming and J lost 6 bases; unmatched junction nucleotides: 8. CDR3: CASNKQGRDGYTF. The DNA of the CDR3 is TGTGCCAGCAATAAACAGGGGCGGGATGGCTACACCTTC.

The rearrangement links TRBV7-3 to TRBJ2-2; a weak D match, TRBD1 (7 bases). CDR1 is SGHTA, CDR2 FQGTGA, per germline. The V gene lost 5 bases and the J gene lost 6 bases, with 13 bases spanning the gap. CDR3 length: 14 amino acids. The CDR3 DNA reads TGTGCCAGCAGCGCAACAGGGGAGGCCGGGGAGCTGTTTTTT. Amino acid sequence: CASSATGEAGELFF.

The chain uses TRBV19 and TRBJ1-2, with D possibly TRBD1 on 6 matching bases. Germline V gives CDR1 LNHDA, CDR2 SQIVND (reference sequence). Trimming took off 6 bases at V and 2 bases at J, with 13 bases between the two ends. This CDR3 is built from 14 residues. The CDR3 loop is CASSPHRENYGYTF. In DNA, the CDR3 is TGTGCCAGTAGCCCTCACAGGGAGAACTATGGCTACACCTTC.

The chain joins TRBV18 to TRBJ2-7, with D hard to call. V was trimmed by 0 bases and J by 3 bases, leaving 6 bases between them. Germline CDR1 KGHSH, CDR2 LQKENI. The CDR3 covers 13 residues. The CDR3 nucleotides are TGTGCCAGCTCACCACCGGGCTTCTACGAGCAGTACTTC. Its protein is CASSPPGFYEQYF.

The chain uses TRBV7-2 and TRBJ2-7; 7 bases agree with TRBD1. Germline-derived CDR1 and CDR2 are SGHTA and FQGNSA. The CDR3 runs to 13 residues. With V trimmed by 5 bases and J by 6 bases, 7 bases remained unmatched. CDR3 region: CASSDRDRFEQYF. CDR3 nucleotide sequence: TGTGCCAGCAGCGACAGGGATCGGTTCGAGCAGTACTTC.

The V call is TRBV18, the J call TRBJ1-1; D is possibly TRBD1 (5 bases). Germline values: CDR1 KGHSH, CDR2 LQKENI. This CDR3 spans 15 amino acids. V lost 4 bases and J lost 2, with 14 bases in between. The CDR3 DNA is TGTGCCAGCTCACTGGGGTCGGGGGGTAACACTGAAGCTTTCTTT. This translates into CASSLGSGGNTEAFF.

This chain links TRBV10-3 with TRBJ1-1; D unclear. The germline V gene encodes CDR1 ENHRY and CDR2 SYGVKD. The CDR3 contains 15 residues. Trimming took off 3 bases at V and 0 bases at J, with 11 bases between the two ends. CDR3 amino acids: CAISDMEYMNTEAFF. DNA of the CDR3: TGTGCCATCAGTGATATGGAGTACATGAACACTGAAGCTTTCTTT.

The genes are TRBV18 and TRBJ2-7, with 10 bases identical to TRBD1. Germline CDR1 is KGHSH and CDR2 is LQKENI. The CDR3 length is 14 residues. Trimming removed 2 bases from V and 4 bases from J; junction bases left unmatched: 2. The CDR3 reads CASSPGDRGYEQYF. The CDR3 region has the DNA TGTGCCAGCTCACCAGGGGACAGGGGTTACGAGCAGTACTTC. Supplemented by reference TRBV18 and TRBJ2-7, the full variable domain reads NAGVMQNPRHLVRRRGQEARLRCSPMKGHSHVYWYRQLPEEGLKFMVYLQKENIIDESGMPKERFSAEFPKEGPSILRIQQVVRGDSAAYFCASSPGDRGYEQYFGPGTRLTVT.

This sequence joins TRBV27 and TRBJ1-2; 7 bases map to TRBD1. CDR3 size: 17 residues. CDR1 is MNHEY and CDR2 is SMNVEV in the germline V gene (reference sequence). V trimming: 6 bases; J trimming: 4 bases; junction bases outside the gene matches: 17. CDR3 in amino acids: CASRPNQGYRGIYGYTF. DNA for the CDR3: TGTGCCAGCAGACCTAACCAGGGCTACAGGGGAATCTATGGCTACACCTTC.

This clone was counted a single time. The gene calls are TRBV18 and TRBJ1-1; TRBD1 matches 8 bases. This CDR3 has 17 amino acids. Per the germline V gene, CDR1 is KGHSH and CDR2 is LQKENI. J lost 1 base, V lost 2 bases, and 9 bases had no gene match. CDR3 coding DNA: TGTGCCAGCTCACCAGTTCCGGTAGGACAGGGGAACACTGAAGCTTTCTTT. It encodes CASSPVPVGQGNTEAFF.

In this sample, this clone turned up once. The genes are TRBV28 and TRBJ1-1; D might be TRBD1 (5 bases). V was cut by 8 bases and J by 7 bases, with 17 bases left in between. The CDR3 is made up of 13 amino acids. Germline V gene lookup returns CDR1 MDHEN and CDR2 SYDVKM. The CDR3: CASGSSGVFEAFF. For the CDR3, the DNA is TGTGCCAGCGGGTCTTCGGGGGTGTTTGAAGCTTTCTTT.

This chain uses TRBV7-9 with TRBJ1-1; no reliable D call. With 7 bases removed from V and 0 bases from J, the gap between germline ends came to 9 bases. This CDR3 is 13 amino acids long. The V gene's germline CDR1 is SEHNR and CDR2 FQNEAQ (reference sequence). CDR3 nucleotides: TGTGCCAGCACCCTTTATCTGAACACTGAAGCTTTCTTT. It is translated as CASTLYLNTEAFF.

The J gene is TRBJ2-5, the V gene TRBV6-6, with a weak D call TRBD1 (5 bases). Trimming stripped 2 bases from V and 4 bases from J, with 8 bases between. The germline CDR1 and CDR2 sequences are MNHNY and SVGAGI (reference sequence). The CDR3 runs 13 residues. CDR3 sequence reads: CASSYRGTETQYF. CDR3 coding DNA: TGTGCCAGCAGTTACAGGGGTACAGAGACCCAGTACTTC.

The chain couples TRBV6-5 to TRBJ1-1; D perhaps matches TRBD1 (5 bases). Per germline, CDR1 MNHEY and CDR2 SVGAGI. V shed 6 bases and J shed 1 base, with 9 bases lying between them. This CDR3 comprises 13 residues. Written as DNA, the CDR3 is TGTGCCAGCAGGCCAGGACAGAACACTGAAGCTTTCTTT. This codes for CASRPGQNTEAFF.

The chain links TRBV4-3 to TRBJ1-2; no reliable D call. CDR3 length equals 14 residues. V was pared by 1 base and J by 5 bases, with 11 bases between. In germline, CDR1 is LGHNA, CDR2 YSLEER. DNA for the CDR3: TGCGCCAGCAGCCAAGCTTTACTGAATTATGGCTACACCTTC. This gives the protein CASSQALLNYGYTF.

V gene TRBV2 combines with J gene TRBJ1-3; D is uncertain. From germline, CDR1 is SNHLY and CDR2 FYNNEI. V gave up 11 bases and J gave up 2 bases, with 13 bases separating them. The CDR3 has 13 amino acids. CDR3 in amino acids: CAGGGWTGNTIYF. The CDR3 DNA reads as TGTGCCGGAGGCGGTTGGACTGGAAACACCATATATTTT.

The chain uses TRBV4-1 and TRBJ1-5; tentative D call: TRBD1 (5 bases). CDR1 and CDR2 from the germline V gene are MGHRA and YSYEKL. This CDR3 is built from 17 residues. V was cut by 1 base and J by 7 bases, with 20 bases left in between. The CDR3 spells CASSQAGGRAREQPQHF. The CDR3, as DNA: TGCGCCAGCAGCCAAGCAGGTGGAAGGGCCAGGGAACAGCCCCAGCATTTT.

The CDR3 DNA reads as TGTGCCATCAGTGACAGGGACAGGGCGGCCAAAAACATTCAGTACTTC. As protein: CAISDRDRAAKNIQYF. The chain combines TRBV10-3 with TRBJ2-4, with 9 bases identical to TRBD1. Germline loops: CDR1 ENHRY, CDR2 SYGVKD. Trimming took 3 bases from V and 1 from J; bases not matched to a gene: 4. The CDR3 loop spans 16 amino acids.

J is TRBJ2-3 and V is TRBV5-8; 7 positions match TRBD1. Trimming at V came to 6 bases and at J to 3 bases, leaving 10 bases not matched to a gene. Germline V gives CDR1 SGHTS, CDR2 YDEGEE. The CDR3 totals 15 residues. CDR3 amino acids: CASILQGYSTDTQYF. CDR3 DNA: TGTGCCAGCATTTTACAGGGGTATTCTACAGATACGCAGTATTTT.

The chain uses TRBV13 and TRBJ1-6; D unresolved. CDR1 and CDR2 (germline): PRHDT, FYEKMQ (reference sequence). Trimming pared 0 bases from V and 7 bases from J, leaving 7 bases between. The CDR3 length is 14 residues. The DNA for the CDR3 is TGTGCCAGCAGCTTAGGGGCAGCGAATTCACCCCTCCACTTT. Translated: CASSLGAANSPLHF.

The chain carries TRBV28 and TRBJ1-6; unclear D gene. This CDR3 has 14 amino acids. Trimming cost V 3 bases and J 5 bases, with 8 bases left between them. CDR1 and CDR2 (germline): MDHEN, SYDVKM. The CDR3 DNA follows: TGTGCCAGCAGTTTTTCCCAGAATAATTCACCCCTCCACTTT. This gives the protein CASSFSQNNSPLHF.

This chain connects TRBV4-3 to TRBJ1-2; the match to TRBD1 covers 7 bases. Per germline, CDR1 LGHNA and CDR2 YSLEER. V lost 0 bases to trimming and J lost 5 bases; unmatched junction nucleotides: 6. The length of the CDR3 is 15 residues. CDR3 protein: CASSQDTTGRYGYTF. In DNA form, the CDR3 reads TGCGCCAGCAGCCAAGACACGACAGGGCGATATGGCTACACCTTC.